This T cell receptor (beta chain) was observed in a study of PD-1 blockade in classical Hodgkin lymphoma. Study-level findings and limits: The baseline diversity of complete responders showed similarity to that of newly diagnosed patients.

This clone was counted a few times. Its antigen is unknown. Indicated time point: cycle 4 day 1 (C4D1), after 6 weeks of nivolumab. Each and every patient relapsed after autologous stem cell transplantation, and patients got differing brentuximab vedotin exposure. Researchers report purifying CD4+ T cells from thawed PBMCs by magnetic negative selection. The best responses consisted of complete response, partial response or progressive disease. This table comes from immunoSEQ multiplex PCR, and its TCRdb copy is limited to in-frame clones, with some not included. Altogether almost 20,000 clones are present, approximately 87% being singletons, with the ten largest covering around 2.7%. CDR3 size: 11 residues. Trimming cost V 5 bases and J 3 bases, with 2 bases left between them. In germline, CDR1 is MNHNS, CDR2 SASEGT.

This material consisted of CD4+ T cells from blood, taken before the fourth cycle of nivolumab. The genes are TRBV6-1 and TRBJ1-5; D unclear. This clonotype originated in a human donor with classical Hodgkin lymphoma. The CDR3 here is CASSNNQPQHF. The CDR3 DNA sequence: TGTGCCAGCAGTAACAATCAGCCCCAGCATTTT.